The next 6 T cell receptor beta chains were all read from a single sample in a study of T cell changes during pregnancy in multiple sclerosis. Sequencing used immunoSEQ multiplex PCR; TCRdb keeps in-frame clones, though not all of them. The sample records 100,000 or so clones, just over 90% being singletons. Sequenced material: peripheral blood, taken after pregnancy. The origin of the receptors is a female donor with multiple sclerosis, enrolled in a pregnancy study.

The chain couples TRBV2 to TRBJ1-5, with D hard to call. In germline, CDR1 is SNHLY, CDR2 FYNNEI. The CDR3 is 12 residues long. V lost 7 bases to trimming and J lost 7 bases, with 11 bases between them. CDR3 sequence: CASNQAGQPQHF. For the CDR3, the DNA is TGTGCCAGCAATCAGGCCGGACAGCCCCAGCATTTT.

The V gene is TRBV5-1, the J gene TRBJ1-3; possible D gene TRBD1, 5 bases. Germline CDR1 SGHRS, CDR2 YFSETQ. The CDR3 extends over 14 amino acids. Trimming removed 0 bases from V and 3 bases from J, with 7 bases in between. Here the CDR3 reads CASSLGQGGNTIYF. The CDR3 bases are TGCGCCAGCAGCTTGGGTCAGGGTGGAAACACCATATATTTT.

The DNA for the CDR3 is TGTGCCATCAGTGAGTCGGGATTGCGGCGGGGTGGCAACGAGCAGTACTTC. It specifies CAISESGLRRGGNEQYF. The chain joins TRBV10-3 to TRBJ2-7; D possibly corresponds to TRBD2 (6 bases). The CDR3 totals 17 residues. V gave up 0 bases and J gave up 5 bases, with 20 bases separating them. Germline V gives CDR1 ENHRY, CDR2 SYGVKD.

CDR3 bases: TGTGCCAGCAGTCCCGAGTTTGGGCAGTACTTC. This translates into CASSPEFGQYF. This chain links TRBV2 with TRBJ2-7, with D hard to call. The CDR3 runs 11 residues. Germline V gene lookup returns CDR1 SNHLY and CDR2 FYNNEI. V was cut by 5 bases and J by 9 bases, with 11 bases left in between.

The J gene is TRBJ2-3, the V gene TRBV5-1; 7 bases map to TRBD2. V was clipped by 0 bases and J by 0 bases; unmatched bases: 10. Germline CDR1 is SGHRS and CDR2 is YFSETQ. This CDR3 region has 18 residues. CDR3 coding DNA: TGCGCCAGCAGCTTGGGTAGCGGGTTAATAGCTAGCACAGATACGCAGTATTTT. Residues: CASSLGSGLIASTDTQYF.

V gene TRBV6-4 combines with J gene TRBJ2-2, with TRBD1 as a possible D gene (6 bases). Germline lookup yields CDR1 MRHNA and CDR2 SNTAGT. V shed 3 bases and J shed 2 bases, with 10 bases lying between them. The CDR3 spans 15 residues. The CDR3 DNA sequence: TGTGCCAGCAGTGAGGGGGCCGAAAACACCGGGGAGCTGTTTTTT. Translated, it gives CASSEGAENTGELFF.